Below, one T cell receptor beta chain is given with its context. Its matching antigen is unknown. Based on clinical symptoms, serum thyroxine and TRAb, thyroid ultrasound and orbital computed tomography, diagnoses were reached. This sample was included in a study of T cells in Graves' hyperthyroidism and ophthalmopathy. Notes on the study in general: Median prediction lead before ophthalmopathy onset was six to eight months with the model. Stable hyperthyroidism and ophthalmopathy were separated using 13 V-J signatures. Most thyroid clonotypes expanded above 0.001 appeared in blood too.

RNA transcripts gave rise to amplified TCR beta CDR3 regions. A set of HTBI primers served as the primers for a first-round RT-PCR of the TCR CDR3. TCRdb itself ran the multiplex PCR reads through MiXCR, one entry per CDR3 protein. The sample carries roughly 510,000 distinct CDR3 sequences, over 45% recorded once. CDR1 is SEHNR and CDR2 is FQNEAQ in the germline V gene (reference sequence). CDR3 length: 15 amino acids. With 5 bases clipped from V and 8 bases from J, the junction kept 9 bases outside the gene matches. The sample taken for sequencing was peripheral blood or thyroid tissue (not recorded which). The TCR sequence derives from an adult woman with Graves' disease, either hyperthyroidism or ophthalmopathy (not recorded which). The chain recombines TRBV7-9 with TRBJ1-2; TRBD1 matches 12 bases. The CDR3: CASSHRDRGREGYTF. CDR3 coding DNA: TGTGCCAGCAGCCACCGGGACAGGGGGCGAGAGGGCTACACCTTC.